The present TCR beta chain was sequenced within a study of blood T cell repertoires in COVID-19. Clones were sequenced by immunoSEQ multiplex PCR, and TCRdb holds only the in-frame ones, with some missing. Of about 73,000 clones detected, 65% to 85% appear once; the ten largest clones hold 1.8%. Per germline, CDR1 LGHNA and CDR2 YNFKEQ. This CDR3 is built from 18 residues. J was trimmed by 4 bases and V by 0 bases; bases with no gene match: 12. This sequence was found in a woman in her sixties with acute or convalescent COVID-19. This sequence joins TRBV4-2 and TRBJ2-5; 9 bases are shared with TRBD2. Sequencing was performed on peripheral blood. CDR3 loop: CASSQEGGAGGLGETQYF. Here the CDR3 DNA reads TGTGCCAGCAGCCAAGAAGGGGGCGCGGGGGGGCTTGGAGAGACCCAGTACTTC.